The clone carrying this T cell receptor (beta chain) has a single count. Its antigen is currently unknown. This sample was included in a study of post-analysis software for immune sequencing data. The CDR3 loop spans 13 amino acids. Germline assignment: CDR1 SGHAT and CDR2 FQNNGV. V was pared by 8 bases and J by 1 base, with 12 bases between. TCR beta libraries were prepared from cDNA with unique molecular identifiers. TCRdb re-called the PCR reads with MiXCR, one entry per CDR3 protein. The sample yields approximately 570,000 distinct CDR3 sequences, roughly two fifths seen once. The study, taken as a whole, reports: TRBV5-6, TRBV5-1 and TRBV20-1 were among 4 or 5 TRBV segments more frequent in patients than controls. Significantly lower normalized Chao1 diversity was found in patients with multiple sclerosis relative to controls.

Sequenced material: blood. The gene calls are TRBV11-2 and TRBJ2-7, with D maybe TRBD1 (5 bases). This clonotype was sampled from a girl aged 5-17 years with multiple sclerosis. This CDR3 reads CASGHTNSYEQYF. The CDR3 DNA reads TGTGCCAGCGGACACACTAATTCCTACGAGCAGTACTTC.